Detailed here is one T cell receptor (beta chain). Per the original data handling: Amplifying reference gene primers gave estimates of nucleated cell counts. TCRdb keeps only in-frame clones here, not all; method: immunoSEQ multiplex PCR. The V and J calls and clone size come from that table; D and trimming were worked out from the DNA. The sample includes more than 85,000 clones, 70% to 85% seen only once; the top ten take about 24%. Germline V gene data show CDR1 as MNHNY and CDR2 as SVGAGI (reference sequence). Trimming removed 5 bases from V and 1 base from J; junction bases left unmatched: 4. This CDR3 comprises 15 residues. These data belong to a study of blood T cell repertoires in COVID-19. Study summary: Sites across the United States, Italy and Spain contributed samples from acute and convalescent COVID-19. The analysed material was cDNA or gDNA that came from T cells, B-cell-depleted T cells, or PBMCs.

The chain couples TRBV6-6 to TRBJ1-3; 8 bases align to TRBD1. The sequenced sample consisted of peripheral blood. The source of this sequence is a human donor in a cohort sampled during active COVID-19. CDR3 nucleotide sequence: TGTGCCAGCAGTCTCAGGGGGCTTTCTGGAAACACCATATATTTT. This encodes CASSLRGLSGNTIYF.